Only a few counts were recorded for the clone carrying this T cell receptor (beta chain). A library of TCRbeta sequences, prepared with unique molecular identifiers, was generated. TCRdb ran MiXCR on the PCR reads and lists one entry per CDR3 protein. This sample has around 490,000 distinct CDR3 sequences, with around 10% found just once. The data derive from a study of T-cell reconstitution after alpha-beta-depleted transplantation in children. Germline V CDR1 and CDR2: DFQATT, SNEGSKA (reference sequence). The CDR3 spans 16 residues. Trimming at V came to 3 bases and at J to 4 bases, leaving 13 bases not matched to a gene.

The chain joins TRBV20-1 to TRBJ2-7, with 9 bases identical to TRBD2. Sequences were derived from PBMCs, mostly from graft donor cells, sampled 180 days after TCRalphabeta/CD19-depleted stem cell transplant. This receptor was identified in a female patient aged 2 to 10 who had a stem cell transplant for aplastic anemia, so the T cells may come from the graft donor. The DNA for the CDR3 is TGCAGTGCTAGTCCTAGCGGGACATCCCTTTTTTACGAGCAGTACTTC. It is translated as CSASPSGTSLFYEQYF.